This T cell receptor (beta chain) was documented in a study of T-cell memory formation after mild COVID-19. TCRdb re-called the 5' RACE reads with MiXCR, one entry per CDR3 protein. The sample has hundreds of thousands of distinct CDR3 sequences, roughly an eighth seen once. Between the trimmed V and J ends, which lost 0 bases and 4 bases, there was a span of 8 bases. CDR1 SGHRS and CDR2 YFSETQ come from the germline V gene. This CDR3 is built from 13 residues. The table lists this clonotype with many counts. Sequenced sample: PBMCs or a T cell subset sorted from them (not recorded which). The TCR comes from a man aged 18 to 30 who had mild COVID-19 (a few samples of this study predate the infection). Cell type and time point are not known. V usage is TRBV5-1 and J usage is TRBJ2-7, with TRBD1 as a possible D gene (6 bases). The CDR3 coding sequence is TGCGCCAGCAGCTTGGAAACAGGGTACGAGCAGTACGTC. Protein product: CASSLETGYEQYV.